The rows below give T cell receptor beta chains drawn from one sample of a study of CD8+ T cells in alopecia areata. The method was immunoSEQ multiplex PCR; TCRdb's version includes in-frame clones alone and lacks a portion of them. The data show 150,000 to 200,000 clones, around 71% seen once. Here the sequenced sample was CD4+ T cells sorted from blood, taken at week 4, from a patient treated with tofacitinib. The receptor source for this set is a human donor with alopecia areata. The CDR3 runs from the conserved cysteine through the conserved F or W. The order of the fields is clone size, CDR3 length, D gene, V gene, J gene, CDR3 DNA, CDR3 protein. The D gene is left open where the match is weak. The listing skips clone size in some rows; elsewhere it reads once, few, many or a size class.

>NA|12|TRBD1|TRBV29-1|TRBJ1-5
TGCAGCGCTACACTGACAGGGGGGCCCCAGCATTTT
CSATLTGGPQHF
>few|13|TRBD2|TRBV29-1|TRBJ2-4
TGCAGCGTATGGGGGGGAGCCAAAAACATTCAGTACTTC
CSVWGGAKNIQYF
>NA|16|TRBD1|TRBV7-7|TRBJ2-7
TGTGCTAGCAGCTTAGGCCCTGGACAGGGGGTTTACGAGCAGTACTTC
CASSLGPGQGVYEQYF
>NA|14|NA|TRBV29-1|TRBJ2-6
TGCAGCGTCGCCGACAGTCCTGGGGCCAACGTCCTGACTTTC
CSVADSPGANVLTF
>NA|13|NA|TRBV19|TRBJ1-5
TGTGCCAGTAGGAAACAGGGAAATCAGCCCCAGCATTTT
CASRKQGNQPQHF
>NA|15|NA|TRBV14|TRBJ2-1
TGTGCCAGCAGCCAAAGGGGGGGCCTATACAATGAGCAGTTCTTC
CASSQRGGLYNEQFF
>NA|11|NA|TRBV29-1|TRBJ1-1
TGCAGCGTCCCCCGAAGCACTGAAGCTTTCTTT
CSVPRSTEAFF
>NA|13|TRBD1|TRBV29-1|TRBJ1-1
TGCAGCGTTATGAACAGGGGGGTCACTGAAGCTTTCTTT
CSVMNRGVTEAFF
>NA|14|TRBD2|TRBV19|TRBJ2-7
TGTGCCAGTAGTACGACTAGCGGTGTATACGAGCAGTACTTC
CASSTTSGVYEQYF
>NA|13|NA|TRBV9|TRBJ2-1
TGTGCCAGCAGCGGGGGGTCCTACAATGAGCAGTTCTTC
CASSGGSYNEQFF
>NA|15|NA|TRBV6-6|TRBJ2-1
TGTGCCAGCAGTTACCCGCGGGGGCCCTACAATGAGCAGTTCTTC
CASSYPRGPYNEQFF
>few|13|NA|TRBV29-1|TRBJ1-2
TGCAGCGTTGAGACCCTACCGGGGGGTGGCTACACCTTC
CSVETLPGGGYTF
>NA|16|NA|TRBV30|TRBJ1-5
TGTGCCTGGAGTCCCTCGGGGGAGGGATGGAATCAGCCCCAGCATTTT
CAWSPSGEGWNQPQHF
>NA|11|NA|TRBV30|TRBJ2-7
TGTGCCAGCCATAAGAGAGGGGAGCAGTACTTC
CASHKRGEQYF